The clone carrying this T cell receptor (beta chain) has a handful of counts. Its antigen remains unidentified. This sample is part of a study of T cells in Graves' hyperthyroidism and ophthalmopathy. Study-wide results and caveats: The model predicted ophthalmopathy a median roughly 6.5 months before onset.

The CDR3 runs 13 residues. The V segment lost 6 bases and the J segment 6 bases; nucleotides outside the gene matches: 6. The germline V gene has CDR1 MDHEN and CDR2 SYDVKM. RNA transcripts provided the source from which TCR beta CDR3 regions were amplified. Researchers ran a first-round RT-PCR on the TCR CDR3 using the HTBI primer set. TCRdb re-derived calls from the multiplex PCR reads in MiXCR, one entry per CDR3 protein. The table shows hundreds of thousands of distinct CDR3 sequences, with about 14% occurring only once. A NOSPECS grade of at least 4, a Clinical Activity Score of at least 3 and duration under 3 months were recorded in ophthalmopathy patients. PBMCs came from more than 8.5 ml fresh peripheral blood.

The sequenced material came from blood. The TCR was taken from a woman between 50 and 59 years old with Graves' ophthalmopathy. The chain carries TRBV28 and TRBJ2-7; 9 nucleotides agree with TRBD2. The CDR3 region is CASRKAGGGEQYF. The CDR3 nucleotides read TGTGCCAGCAGAAAAGCGGGAGGCGGCGAGCAGTACTTC.